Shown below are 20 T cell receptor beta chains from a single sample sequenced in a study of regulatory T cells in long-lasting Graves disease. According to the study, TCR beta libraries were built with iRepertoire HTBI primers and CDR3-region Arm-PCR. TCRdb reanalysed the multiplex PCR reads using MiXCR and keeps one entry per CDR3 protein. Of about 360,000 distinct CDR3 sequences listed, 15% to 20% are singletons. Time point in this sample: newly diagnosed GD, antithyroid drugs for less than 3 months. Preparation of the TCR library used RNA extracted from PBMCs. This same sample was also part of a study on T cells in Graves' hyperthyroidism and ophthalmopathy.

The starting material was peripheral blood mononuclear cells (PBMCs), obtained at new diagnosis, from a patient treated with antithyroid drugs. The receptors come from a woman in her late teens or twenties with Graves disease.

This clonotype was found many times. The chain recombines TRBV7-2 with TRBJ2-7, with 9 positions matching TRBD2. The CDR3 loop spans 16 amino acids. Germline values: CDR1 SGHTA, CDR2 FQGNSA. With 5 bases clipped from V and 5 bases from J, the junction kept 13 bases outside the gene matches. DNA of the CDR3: TGTGCCAGCAGCAGAGCGGGGGGCACCATGGTCCACGAGCAGTACTTC. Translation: CASSRAGGTMVHEQYF.

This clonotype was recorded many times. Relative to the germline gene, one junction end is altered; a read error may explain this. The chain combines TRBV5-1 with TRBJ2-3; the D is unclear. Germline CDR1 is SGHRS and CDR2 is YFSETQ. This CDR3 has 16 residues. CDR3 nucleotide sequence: TGTGCCAGCAGCCCCGCCGCCAGGACGAGCACAGATACGCAGTATTTT. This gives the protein CASSPAARTSTDTQYF.

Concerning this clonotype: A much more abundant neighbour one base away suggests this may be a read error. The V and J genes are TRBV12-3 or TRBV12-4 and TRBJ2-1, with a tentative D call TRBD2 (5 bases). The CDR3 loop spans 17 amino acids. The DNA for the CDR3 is TGTGCCAGCAGTTTGGGCATAGGGCGGGTAGTCTTCAATGGGCAGTTCTTC. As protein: CASSLGIGRVVFNGQFF.

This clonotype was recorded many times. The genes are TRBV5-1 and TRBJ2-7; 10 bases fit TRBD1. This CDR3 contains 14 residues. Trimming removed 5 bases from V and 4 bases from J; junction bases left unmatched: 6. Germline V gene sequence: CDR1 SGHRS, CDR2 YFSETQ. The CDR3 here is CASRLDRGRYEQYF. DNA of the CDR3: TGCGCCAGCAGATTAGACAGGGGGCGGTACGAGCAGTACTTC. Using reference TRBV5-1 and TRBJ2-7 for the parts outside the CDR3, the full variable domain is KAGVTQTPRYLIKTRGQQVTLSCSPISGHRSVSWYQQTPGQGLQFLFEYFSETQRNKGNFPGRFSGRQFSNSRSEMNVSTLELGDSALYLCASRLDRGRYEQYFGPGTRLTVT.

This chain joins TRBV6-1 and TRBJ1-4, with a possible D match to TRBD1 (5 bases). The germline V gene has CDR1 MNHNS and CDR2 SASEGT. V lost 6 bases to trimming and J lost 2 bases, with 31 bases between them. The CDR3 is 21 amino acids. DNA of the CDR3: TGTGCCAGCAGCTCCCCTCGTGGGCAGGGTTTCGCCCTTGTCACTAATGAAAAACTGTTTTTT. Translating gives CASSSPRGQGFALVTNEKLFF.

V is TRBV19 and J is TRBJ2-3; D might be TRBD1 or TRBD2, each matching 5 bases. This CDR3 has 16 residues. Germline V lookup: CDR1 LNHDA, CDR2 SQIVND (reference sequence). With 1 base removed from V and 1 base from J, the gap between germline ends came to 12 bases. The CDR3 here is CASSIVPGTRTDTQYF. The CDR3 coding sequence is TGTGCCAGTAGTATAGTTCCAGGGACGCGCACAGATACGCAGTATTTT.

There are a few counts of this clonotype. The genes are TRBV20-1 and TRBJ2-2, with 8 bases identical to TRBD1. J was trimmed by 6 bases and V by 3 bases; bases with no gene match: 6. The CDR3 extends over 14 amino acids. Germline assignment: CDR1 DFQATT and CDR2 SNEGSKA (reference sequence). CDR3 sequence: CSASRGRRAGELFF. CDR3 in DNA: TGCAGTGCTAGCAGGGGGCGCCGCGCCGGGGAGCTGTTTTTT.

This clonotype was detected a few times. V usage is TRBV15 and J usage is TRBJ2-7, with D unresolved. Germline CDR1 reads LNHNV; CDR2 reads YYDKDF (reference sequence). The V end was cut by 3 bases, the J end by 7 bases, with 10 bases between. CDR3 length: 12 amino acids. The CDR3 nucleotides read TGTGCCACCAGCAGGGAGAACGGTGAGCAGTACTTC. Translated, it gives CATSRENGEQYF. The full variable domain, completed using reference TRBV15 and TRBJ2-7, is DAMVIQNPRYQVTQFGKPVTLSCSQTLNHNVMYWYQQKSSQAPKLLFHYYDKDFNNEADTPDNFQSRRPNTSFCFLDIRSPGLGDTAMYLCATSRENGEQYFGPGTRLTVT.

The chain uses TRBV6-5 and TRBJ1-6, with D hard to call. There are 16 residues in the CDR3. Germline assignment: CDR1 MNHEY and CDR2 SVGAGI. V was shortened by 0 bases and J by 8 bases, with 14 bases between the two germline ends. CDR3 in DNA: TGTGCCAGCAGTTACTCGAGTTCGGGGTTGGATTCACCCCTCCACTTT. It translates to CASSYSSSGLDSPLHF.

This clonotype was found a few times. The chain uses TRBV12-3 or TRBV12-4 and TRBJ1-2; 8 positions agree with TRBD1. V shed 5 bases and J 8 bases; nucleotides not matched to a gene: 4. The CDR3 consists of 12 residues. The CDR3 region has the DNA TGTGCCAGCAGTCCCAGGGGGCAAGGCTACACCTTC. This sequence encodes CASSPRGQGYTF.

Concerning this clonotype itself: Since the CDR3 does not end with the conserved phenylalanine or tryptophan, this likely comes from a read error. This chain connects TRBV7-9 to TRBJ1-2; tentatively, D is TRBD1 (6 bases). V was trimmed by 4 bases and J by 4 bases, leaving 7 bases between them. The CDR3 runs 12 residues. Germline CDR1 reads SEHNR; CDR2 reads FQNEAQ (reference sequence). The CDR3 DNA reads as TGTGCCAGCAGCTCGGACAGCTATGGCTACACCCTC. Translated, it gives CASSSDSYGYTL.

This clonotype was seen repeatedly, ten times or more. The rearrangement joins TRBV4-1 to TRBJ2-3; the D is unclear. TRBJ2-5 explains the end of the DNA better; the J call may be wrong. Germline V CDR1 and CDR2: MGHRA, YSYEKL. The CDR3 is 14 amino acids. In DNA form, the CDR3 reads TGCGCCAGCAGCCAAGAAGGTGGTGATGAGACCCAGTACTTC. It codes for CASSQEGGDETQYF.

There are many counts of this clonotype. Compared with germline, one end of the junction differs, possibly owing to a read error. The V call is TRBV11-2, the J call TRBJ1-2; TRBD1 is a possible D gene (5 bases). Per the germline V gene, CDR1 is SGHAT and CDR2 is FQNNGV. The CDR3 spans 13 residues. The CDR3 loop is CASSLTGGTLPTF. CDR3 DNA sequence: TGCGCCAGCAGCTTGACGGGCGGGACTCTGCCCACCTTC.

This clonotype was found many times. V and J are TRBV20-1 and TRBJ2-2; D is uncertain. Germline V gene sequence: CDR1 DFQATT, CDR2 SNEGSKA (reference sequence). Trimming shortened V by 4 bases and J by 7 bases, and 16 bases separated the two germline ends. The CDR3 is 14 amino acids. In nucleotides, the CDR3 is TGCAGTGCTATTACGACCGGAGCAATCGGGGAGCTGTTTTTT. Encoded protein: CSAITTGAIGELFF.

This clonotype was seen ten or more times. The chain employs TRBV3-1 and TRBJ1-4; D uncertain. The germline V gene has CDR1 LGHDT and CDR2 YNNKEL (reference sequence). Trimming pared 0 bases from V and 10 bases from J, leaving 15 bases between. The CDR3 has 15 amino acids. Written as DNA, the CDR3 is TGTGCCAGCAGCCAAGAAGTTGGGAGGGTCGGAAAACTGTTTTTT. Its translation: CASSQEVGRVGKLFF.

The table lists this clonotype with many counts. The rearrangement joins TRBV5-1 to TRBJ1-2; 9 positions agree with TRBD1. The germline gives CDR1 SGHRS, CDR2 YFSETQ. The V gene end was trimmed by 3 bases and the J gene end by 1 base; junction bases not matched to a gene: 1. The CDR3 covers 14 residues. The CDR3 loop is CASSSTGGNYGYTF. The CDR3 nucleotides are TGCGCCAGCAGCTCGACAGGGGGTAACTATGGCTACACCTTC.

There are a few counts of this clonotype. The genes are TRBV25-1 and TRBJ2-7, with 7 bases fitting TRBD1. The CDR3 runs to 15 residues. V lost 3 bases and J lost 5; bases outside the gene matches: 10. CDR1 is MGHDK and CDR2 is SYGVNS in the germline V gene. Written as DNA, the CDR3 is TGTGCCAGCAGTGACCCCCGACAGGGTGGCCACGAGCAGTACTTC. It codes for CASSDPRQGGHEQYF.

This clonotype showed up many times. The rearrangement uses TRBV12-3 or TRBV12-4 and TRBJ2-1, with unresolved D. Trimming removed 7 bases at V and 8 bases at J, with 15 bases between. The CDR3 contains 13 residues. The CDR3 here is CASIPNGRYEQFF. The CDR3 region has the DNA TGTGCCAGCATCCCCAACGGGCGGTATGAGCAGTTCTTC.

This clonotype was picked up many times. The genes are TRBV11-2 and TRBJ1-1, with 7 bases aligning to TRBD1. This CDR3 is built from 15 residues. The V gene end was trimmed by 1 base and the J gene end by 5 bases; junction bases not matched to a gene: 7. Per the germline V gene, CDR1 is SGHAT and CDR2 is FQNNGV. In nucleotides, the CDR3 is TGTGCCAGCAGCTTAGCGCTAGGGGGCTTAACTGAAGCTTTCTTT. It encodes CASSLALGGLTEAFF.

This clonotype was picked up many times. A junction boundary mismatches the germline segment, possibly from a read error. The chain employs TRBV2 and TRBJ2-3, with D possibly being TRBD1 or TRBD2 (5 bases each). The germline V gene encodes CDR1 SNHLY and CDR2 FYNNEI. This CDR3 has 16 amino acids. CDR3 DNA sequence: TGTGCCAGCAGGGAAGGTGGGAGTTGGGGGACAGATACGCAGTATTTT. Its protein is CASREGGSWGTDTQYF. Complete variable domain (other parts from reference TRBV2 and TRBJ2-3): EPEVTQTPSHQVTQMGQEVILRCVPISNHLYFYWYRQILGQKVEFLVSFYNNEISEKSEIFDDQFSVERPDGSNFTLKIRSTKLEDSAMYFCASREGGSWGTDTQYFGPGTRLTVL.